This T cell receptor beta chain was captured in a study of cytomegalovirus exposure and HLA in healthy donors. On the study more broadly: A data release that came early held about 89 million unique TCRs from HLA-typed donors.

Trimming pared 1 base from V and 0 bases from J, leaving 4 bases between. The germline gives CDR1 SGHTA, CDR2 FQGNSA. The CDR3 has 14 amino acids. This clone was seen just once. Its antigen is unidentified. Study-level results: According to a later analysis, donors in an Asian-associated ancestry cluster reportedly had fewer N-insertions than the 666-donor mean.

60 Vbeta and 13 Jbeta primers were used in PCR. Generated by immunoSEQ multiplex PCR, the TCRdb table keeps only in-frame clones and is missing some. The sample includes fewer than 200,000 clones, roughly 81% seen only once; the top ten take around 14%. Sequencing was performed on PBMCs. The chain carries TRBV7-2 and TRBJ1-3; the D is unclear. This receptor was obtained from a woman in her forties or fifties in good health and CMV-seronegative. The chain's CDR3 is CASSLVHSGNTIYF. The CDR3 bases are TGTGCCAGCAGCTTAGTTCACTCTGGAAACACCATATATTTT.